The 23 T cell receptor beta chains given below trace back to one sample, sequenced in a study of shared clonotypes between healthy human individuals. The table came from immunoSEQ multiplex PCR; TCRdb's copy has only in-frame clones and leaves some out. This table holds over a million clones, 70% to 80% found once. Sequences were obtained from memory CD4+ T cells sorted from blood. Subset meaning: CD45RA-negative fraction. These receptors were obtained from a man between 18 and 35 years old in good health.

This chain's CDR3 is CASSQRLAVSTDTQYF. In DNA, the CDR3 is TGTGCCAGCAGCCAAAGACTAGCCGTTTCAACAGATACGCAGTATTTT. The rearrangement uses TRBV5-4 and TRBJ2-3; the match to TRBD2 covers 7 bases. J lost 3 bases, V lost 4 bases, and 11 bases had no gene match. The germline gives CDR1 SGHNT, CDR2 YYREEE (reference sequence). The CDR3 length is 16 residues.

The chain carries TRBV21-1 and TRBJ1-2. TRBV21-1 has pseudogene status. The CDR3 sequence is 16 residues long. The DNA for the CDR3 is TGTGCCAGCAGCAGAAAAGGGAGCAGTGGGCGAGGTGGCTACACCTTC. Amino acid sequence: CASSRKGSSGRGGYTF.

V usage is TRBV27 and J usage is TRBJ2-2; no clear D. Germline values: CDR1 MNHEY, CDR2 SMNVEV (reference sequence). V was cut by 3 bases and J by 3 bases, with 8 bases left in between. This CDR3 has 14 residues. CDR3 loop: CASSFREYTGELFF. Written as DNA, the CDR3 is TGTGCCAGCAGTTTTAGAGAGTACACCGGGGAGCTGTTTTTT.

The chain recombines TRBV5-1 with TRBJ1-1; TRBD1 matches 10 bases. The CDR3 has 15 residues. Per germline, CDR1 SGHRS and CDR2 YFSETQ. The V gene end was trimmed by 3 bases and the J gene end by 1 base; junction bases not matched to a gene: 3. CDR3: CASSSDRGENTEAFF. The CDR3 coding sequence is TGCGCCAGCAGCTCGGACAGGGGGGAGAACACTGAAGCTTTCTTT.

There are a few counts of this clone. V usage is TRBV27 and J usage is TRBJ1-2; possible D gene TRBD1, 6 bases. There are 13 residues in the CDR3. Looked up from germline, CDR1 is MNHEY and CDR2 is SMNVEV (reference sequence). Trimming took off 5 bases at V and 7 bases at J, with 14 bases between the two ends. The DNA for the CDR3 is TGTGCCAGCAGTCACAGGGTATTTAGTGGCTACACCTTC. Protein sequence: CASSHRVFSGYTF.

Concerning this clone itself: Distinct nucleotide sequences in the sample also encode this CDR3. The chain is built from TRBV7-2 and TRBJ2-5; D is undetermined. Germline lookup yields CDR1 SGHTA and CDR2 FQGNSA. The V gene lost 3 bases and the J gene lost 4 bases, with 3 bases spanning the gap. The CDR3 covers 11 residues. The CDR3 DNA reads TGTGCCAGCAGCTTTTCAGAGACCCAGTACTTC. Amino acids: CASSFSETQYF.

J is TRBJ2-7 and V is TRBV18, with D perhaps assigned TRBD1 or TRBD2 (5 bases each). This CDR3 region has 14 residues. V lost 4 bases to trimming and J lost 2 bases, with 12 bases between them. Germline V gives CDR1 KGHSH, CDR2 LQKENI. The CDR3 nucleotides are TGTGCCAGCTCACTGGGGGACGGCCCCTACGAGCAGTACTTC. It translates to CASSLGDGPYEQYF. Supplemented by reference TRBV18 and TRBJ2-7, the full variable domain reads NAGVMQNPRHLVRRRGQEARLRCSPMKGHSHVYWYRQLPEEGLKFMVYLQKENIIDESGMPKERFSAEFPKEGPSILRIQQVVRGDSAAYFCASSLGDGPYEQYFGPGTRLTVT.

V is TRBV19 and J is TRBJ2-1, with unresolved D. Germline V gives CDR1 LNHDA, CDR2 SQIVND (reference sequence). V was shortened by 3 bases and J by 10 bases, with 10 bases between the two germline ends. The CDR3 has 12 amino acids. The DNA of the CDR3 is TGTGCCAGTAGTATGTTAGTCGGGGAGCAGTTCTTC. It translates to CASSMLVGEQFF. The complete variable domain, with remaining parts taken from reference TRBV19 and TRBJ2-1, reads DGGITQSPKYLFRKEGQNVTLSCEQNLNHDAMYWYRQDPGQGLRLIYYSQIVNDFQKGDIAEGYSVSREKKESFPLTVTSAQKNPTAFYLCASSMLVGEQFFGPGTRLTVL.

The chain joins TRBV7-9 to TRBJ1-6, with a possible D match to TRBD1 (6 bases). V lost 0 bases and J 6 bases, leaving 9 bases between the germline ends. This CDR3 contains 15 residues. The V gene's germline CDR1 is SEHNR and CDR2 FQNEAQ (reference sequence). As DNA, the CDR3 is TGTGCCAGCAGCTTAGCACAGGGCGGTAATTCACCCCTCCACTTT. This gives the protein CASSLAQGGNSPLHF. Variable domain in full (rest from reference TRBV7-9 and TRBJ1-6): DTGVSQNPRHKITKRGQNVTFRCDPISEHNRLYWYRQTLGQGPEFLTYFQNEAQLEKSRLLSDRFSAERPKGSFSTLEIQRTEQGDSAMYLCASSLAQGGNSPLHFGNGTRLTVT.

V and J are TRBV5-4 and TRBJ1-3; no clear D. Trimming took off 0 bases at V and 0 bases at J, with 7 bases between the two ends. This CDR3 has 15 residues. Germline loops: CDR1 SGHNT, CDR2 YYREEE (reference sequence). The CDR3 loop is CASSLDGNSGNTIYF. DNA for the CDR3: TGTGCCAGCAGCTTGGACGGGAACTCTGGAAACACCATATATTTT.

DNA for the CDR3: TGTGCCAGCAGTCGCGGCAGGGAAGAGACCCAGTACTTC. Protein product: CASSRGREETQYF. V usage is TRBV6-1 and J usage is TRBJ2-5; the D gene is possibly TRBD1 (5 bases). The CDR3 spans 13 residues. Germline CDR1 reads MNHNS; CDR2 reads SASEGT. The V gene lost 5 bases and the J gene lost 3 bases, with 10 bases spanning the gap.

V and J are TRBV28 and TRBJ1-5; no definite D call. The CDR3 is made up of 14 amino acids. The V gene's germline CDR1 is MDHEN and CDR2 SYDVKM. V gave up 4 bases and J gave up 3 bases, with 10 bases separating them. CDR3 in amino acids: CASSWVGNNQPQHF. The CDR3 bases are TGTGCCAGCAGTTGGGTTGGGAACAATCAGCCCCAGCATTTT. The full variable domain, with the rest looked up from reference TRBV28 and TRBJ1-5, is DVKVTQSSRYLVKRTGEKVFLECVQDMDHENMFWYRQDPGLGLRLIYFSYDVKMKEKGDIPEGYSVSREKKERFSLILESASTNQTSMYLCASSWVGNNQPQHFGDGTRLSIL.

The chain joins TRBV6-6 to TRBJ1-2; D is perhaps TRBD1 (6 bases). CDR3 length: 14 amino acids. Trimming cost V 4 bases and J 4 bases, with 13 bases left between them. CDR1 is MNHNY and CDR2 is SVGAGI in the germline V gene (reference sequence). The CDR3 DNA reads TGTGCCAGCAGTTCCGCAGGGGTGGGCTATGGCTACACCTTC. Encoded protein: CASSSAGVGYGYTF.

At least ten counts were recorded for this clone. The chain combines TRBV19 with TRBJ2-7; the D is unclear. The CDR3 runs to 15 residues. Trimming left V 1 base short and J 2 bases short, with 12 bases between. Germline V gene lookup returns CDR1 LNHDA and CDR2 SQIVND (reference sequence). The CDR3 coding sequence is TGTGCCAGTAGTATAGCAGACGGGCTGGCCTACGAGCAGTACTTC. Its protein is CASSIADGLAYEQYF. Full variable domain (rest looked up from reference TRBV19 and TRBJ2-7): DGGITQSPKYLFRKEGQNVTLSCEQNLNHDAMYWYRQDPGQGLRLIYYSQIVNDFQKGDIAEGYSVSREKKESFPLTVTSAQKNPTAFYLCASSIADGLAYEQYFGPGTRLTVT.

The chain carries TRBV23-1 and TRBJ1-2, with D maybe TRBD1 (5 bases). TRBV23-1 is designated an ORF whose function remains uncertain. Deletions cut 5 bases from V and 7 bases from J, with 11 bases between. The length of the CDR3 is 12 residues. In DNA form, the CDR3 reads TGCGCCAGCAGTGGGGGGGGATGTGGCTACACCTTC. Translating gives CASSGGGCGYTF.

The J gene is TRBJ2-3, the V gene TRBV7-2, with 8 nucleotides matching TRBD2. CDR3 length: 16 residues. Trimming took 1 base from V and 7 from J; bases not matched to a gene: 10. The germline V gene encodes CDR1 SGHTA and CDR2 FQGNSA. Here the CDR3 DNA reads TGTGCCAGCAGCTTAGACGGGACTAGTCGTGAGAATACGCAGTATTTT. Translation gives CASSLDGTSRENTQYF.

The V and J genes are TRBV6-1 and TRBJ2-5; 7 bases fit TRBD1. Germline V gene data show CDR1 as MNHNS and CDR2 as SASEGT. The trim removed 6 bases at V and 0 bases at J, leaving 13 bases unmatched. The CDR3 runs 17 residues. The CDR3 DNA sequence: TGTGCCAGCAGGGAATTCCACCGGGGACAGTACCAAGAGACCCAGTACTTC. Residues: CASREFHRGQYQETQYF.

This clone has at least ten counts. This chain connects TRBV2 to TRBJ2-3; D is uncertain. Looked up from germline, CDR1 is SNHLY and CDR2 is FYNNEI. With 4 bases removed from V and 4 bases from J, the gap between germline ends came to 6 bases. This CDR3 spans 12 amino acids. The CDR3: CASSGDADTQYF. The CDR3 bases are TGTGCCAGCAGTGGGGATGCAGATACGCAGTATTTT.

A word on this clone: It may be a read error: a sequence one base away is much more abundant. The V gene is TRBV23-1, the J gene TRBJ2-1; 9 bases agree with TRBD1. TRBV23-1 is given ORF status, its function remaining uncertain. Trimming removed 6 bases from V and 2 bases from J; junction bases left unmatched: 17. The CDR3 runs 19 residues. The DNA of the CDR3 is TGCGCCAGCAGGGTAGGCACAGGGGGCGCCCGGTTCCCCTACAATGAGCAGTTCTTC. It specifies CASRVGTGGARFPYNEQFF.

CDR3: CASSVGENYEQYF. The CDR3, as DNA: TGTGCCAGCAGTGTGGGTGAGAACTACGAGCAGTACTTC. This chain links TRBV2 with TRBJ2-7; D is unclear. V was trimmed by 4 bases and J by 3 bases, leaving 10 bases between them. Germline assignment: CDR1 SNHLY and CDR2 FYNNEI. CDR3 size: 13 residues.

The chain combines TRBV11-2 with TRBJ2-7, with 7 bases that match TRBD2. This CDR3 contains 13 residues. Germline lookup yields CDR1 SGHAT and CDR2 FQNNGV. With V trimmed by 7 bases and J by 6 bases, 9 bases remained unmatched. CDR3 bases: TGTGCCAGCAAATATAGGACTAGTCTCGAGCAGTACTTC. Its protein product is CASKYRTSLEQYF. Looking up the rest from reference TRBV11-2 and TRBJ2-7 gives the full variable domain: EAGVAQSPRYKIIEKRQSVAFWCNPISGHATLYWYQQILGQGPKLLIQFQNNGVVDDSQLPKDRFSAERLKGVDSTLKIQPAKLEDSAVYLCASKYRTSLEQYFGPGTRLTVT.

This chain uses TRBV15 with TRBJ1-5; D unclear. The CDR3 runs to 15 residues. Per the germline V gene, CDR1 is LNHNV and CDR2 is YYDKDF (reference sequence). V was pared by 1 base and J by 0 bases, with 7 bases between. CDR3 DNA sequence: TGTGCCACCAGCAGAGCCGGGGTTAGCAATCAGCCCCAGCATTTT. It encodes CATSRAGVSNQPQHF.

The genes are TRBV5-1 and TRBJ2-7; 8 bases fit TRBD1. V dropped 4 bases and J dropped 2; count of bases not matched to a gene: 8. CDR1 is SGHRS, CDR2 YFSETQ, per germline. CDR3 length: 15 residues. The CDR3 here is CASSQTGAQTYEQYF. The CDR3 nucleotides are TGCGCCAGCAGCCAGACAGGGGCCCAAACCTACGAGCAGTACTTC.